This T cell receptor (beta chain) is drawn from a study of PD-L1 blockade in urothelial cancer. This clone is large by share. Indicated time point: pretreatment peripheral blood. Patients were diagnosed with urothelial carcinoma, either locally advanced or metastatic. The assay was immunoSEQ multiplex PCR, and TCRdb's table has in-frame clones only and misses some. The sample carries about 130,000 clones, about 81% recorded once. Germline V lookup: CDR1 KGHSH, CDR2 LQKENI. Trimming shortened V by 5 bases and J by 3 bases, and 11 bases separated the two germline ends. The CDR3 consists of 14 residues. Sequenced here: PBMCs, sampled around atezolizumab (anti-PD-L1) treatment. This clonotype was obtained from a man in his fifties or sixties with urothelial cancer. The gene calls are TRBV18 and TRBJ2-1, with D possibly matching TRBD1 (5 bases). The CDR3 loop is CASSITGYYNEQFF. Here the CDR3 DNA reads TGTGCCAGCTCAATAACAGGTTACTACAATGAGCAGTTCTTC. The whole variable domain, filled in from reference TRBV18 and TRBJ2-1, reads NAGVMQNPRHLVRRRGQEARLRCSPMKGHSHVYWYRQLPEEGLKFMVYLQKENIIDESGMPKERFSAEFPKEGPSILRIQQVVRGDSAAYFCASSITGYYNEQFFGPGTRLTVL.